Listed here is a single T cell receptor beta chain. Its antigen is currently unknown. This entry comes from a study of shared clonotypes between healthy human individuals. The study's findings and limits: Genetic and exposure-history diversity was limited by the few donors. Sharing across four donors was seen in 4.5% to 5.5% of naive CD4 clonotypes. A generally larger estimated richness was seen in naive subsets than in memory subsets.

Terminally differentiated effector memory CD45RA+ cells were excluded from the naive CD8 cells, which were CD45RO-negative and positively selected for CCR7. V shed 5 bases and J shed 1 base, with 8 bases lying between them. The CDR3 spans 13 residues. Germline CDR1 and CDR2: SEHNR and FQNEAQ (reference sequence). In the original analysis: Junction-only sequences without quality scores came from ImmunoSEQ, so filtering differed. The table came from immunoSEQ multiplex PCR; TCRdb's copy has only in-frame clones and leaves some out. That table is the source of V, J and clone size, and D and trimming were worked out from the DNA. Found here are just over 2,000,000 clones, over 85% of them singletons; the top ten hold roughly 1%.

The sequence came from a man younger than 35 in good health. Sequencing was performed on naive CD8+ T cells sorted from blood. The rearrangement joins TRBV7-9 to TRBJ1-1; D gene unclear. The CDR3 nucleotides are TGTGCCAGCAGCGATTCAGGGAACACTGAAGCTTTCTTT. Its protein is CASSDSGNTEAFF.